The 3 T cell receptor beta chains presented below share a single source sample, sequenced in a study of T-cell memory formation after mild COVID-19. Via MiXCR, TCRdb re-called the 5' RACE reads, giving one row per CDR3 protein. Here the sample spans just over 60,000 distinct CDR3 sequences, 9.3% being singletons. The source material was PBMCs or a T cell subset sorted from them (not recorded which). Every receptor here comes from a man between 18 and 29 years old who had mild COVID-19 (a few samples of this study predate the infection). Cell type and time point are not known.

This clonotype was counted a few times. The CDR3 bases are TGTGCCAGCAGCCAAGATGGGGGAGGGGTAGCTTTCTTT. As protein: CASSQDGGGVAFF. J is TRBJ1-1 and V is TRBV4-2; D might be TRBD1 (5 bases). Trimming took off 0 bases at V and 10 bases at J, with 12 bases between the two ends. Germline-derived CDR1 and CDR2 are LGHNA and YNFKEQ. The CDR3 length is 13 residues.

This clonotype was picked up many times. The CDR3 DNA reads TGCGCCAGCAGCCAAGAATGGGGGGTCGGTGAAAAACTGTTTTTT. Residues: CASSQEWGVGEKLFF. V and J are TRBV4-1 and TRBJ1-4, with D possibly matching TRBD1 (5 bases). Germline lookup yields CDR1 MGHRA and CDR2 YSYEKL. This CDR3 has 15 amino acids. Trimming took off 0 bases at V and 7 bases at J, with 12 bases between the two ends.

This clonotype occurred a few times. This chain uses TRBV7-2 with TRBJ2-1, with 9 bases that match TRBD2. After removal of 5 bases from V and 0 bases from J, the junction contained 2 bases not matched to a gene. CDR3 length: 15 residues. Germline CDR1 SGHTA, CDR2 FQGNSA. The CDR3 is CASSRSGGSYNEQFF. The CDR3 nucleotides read TGTGCCAGCAGCCGTAGCGGGGGCTCCTACAATGAGCAGTTCTTC.